This T cell receptor beta chain was retrieved from a study of blood T cell repertoires in COVID-19. Per the original data handling: Amplifying reference gene primers gave estimates of nucleated cell counts. Clones were read by immunoSEQ multiplex PCR, and TCRdb kept only the in-frame ones, dropping some. Clone size and the V and J calls come from that table; the DNA yielded D and trimming. The data contain some 140,000 clones, under 85% of them seen just once; the ten biggest clones take up 0.63%. This CDR3 is built from 16 residues. Per the germline V gene, CDR1 is SGHTA and CDR2 is FQGNSA. Between the trimmed V and J ends, which lost 3 bases and 4 bases, there was a span of 19 bases.

The clonotype comes from a man aged 60-69 years with COVID-19, enrolled during active disease. The chain combines TRBV7-2 with TRBJ2-7; D perhaps matches TRBD2 (5 bases). Sequenced material: peripheral blood. The CDR3 DNA sequence: TGTGCCAGCAGCTTGCAGCCGCCGAGACTATCTTACGAGCAGTACTTC. Translating gives CASSLQPPRLSYEQYF.